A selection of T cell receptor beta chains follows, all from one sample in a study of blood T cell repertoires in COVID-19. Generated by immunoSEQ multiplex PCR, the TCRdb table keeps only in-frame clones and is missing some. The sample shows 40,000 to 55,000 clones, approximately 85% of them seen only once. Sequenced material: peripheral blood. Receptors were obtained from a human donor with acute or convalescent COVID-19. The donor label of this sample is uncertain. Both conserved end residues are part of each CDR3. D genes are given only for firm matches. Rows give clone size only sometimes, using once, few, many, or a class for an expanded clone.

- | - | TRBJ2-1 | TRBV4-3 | CASSQDGGFDNNEQFF | TGCGCCAGCAGCCAAGACGGGGGATTCGACAACAATGAGCAGTTCTTC
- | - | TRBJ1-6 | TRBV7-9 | CASRLQGDNSPLHF | TGTGCCAGTCGCCTTCAGGGTGATAATTCACCCCTCCACTTT
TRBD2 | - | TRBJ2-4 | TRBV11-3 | CASSFSSGGAKNIQYF | TGTGCCAGCAGCTTCTCTAGCGGGGGAGCCAAAAACATTCAGTACTTC
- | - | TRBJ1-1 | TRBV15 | CATSRDLGAASTEAFF | TGTGCCACCAGCAGAGATTTAGGGGCAGCGAGCACTGAAGCTTTCTTT
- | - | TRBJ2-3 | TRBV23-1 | CASSPYGGGADTQYF | TGCGCCAGCAGTCCCTACGGAGGGGGGGCAGATACGCAGTATTTT
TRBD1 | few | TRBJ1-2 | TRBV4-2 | CASSQAARDRANYGYTF | TGTGCCAGCAGCCAAGCGGCCCGGGACAGGGCTAACTATGGCTACACCTTC
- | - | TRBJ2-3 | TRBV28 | CASSNNADTQYF | TGTGCCAGCAGCAACAACGCAGATACGCAGTATTTT
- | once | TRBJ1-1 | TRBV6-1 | CAAVSGAGTEAFF | TGTGCCGCCGTCAGTGGGGCCGGGACTGAAGCTTTCTTT
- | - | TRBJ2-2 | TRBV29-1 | CSVEKGSHTGELFF | TGCAGCGTTGAAAAGGGGTCGCACACCGGGGAGCTGTTTTTT
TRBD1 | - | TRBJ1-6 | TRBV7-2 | CASSFSGGGNSPLHF | TGTGCCAGCAGCTTCTCAGGGGGCGGTAATTCACCCCTCCACTTT
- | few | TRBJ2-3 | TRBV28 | CASCDSGTDTQYF | TGTGCCAGCTGTGATAGCGGCACAGATACGCAGTATTTT
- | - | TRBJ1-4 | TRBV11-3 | CASSPTSGDEKLFF | TGTGCCAGCAGCCCGACCTCGGGAGATGAAAAACTGTTTTTT
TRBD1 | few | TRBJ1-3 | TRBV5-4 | CASSTDRGSSGNTIYF | TGTGCCAGCAGCACGGACAGGGGGAGCTCTGGAAACACCATATATTTT
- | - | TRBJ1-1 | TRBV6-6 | CASSYQEENTEAFF | TGTGCCAGCAGTTACCAGGAGGAAAACACTGAAGCTTTCTTT
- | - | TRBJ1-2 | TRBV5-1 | CASSPPNRDGYTF | TGCGCCAGCAGCCCGCCAAATCGGGATGGCTACACCTTC
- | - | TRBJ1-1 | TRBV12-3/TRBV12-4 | CASIVSMNTEAFF | TGTGCCAGTATAGTTTCGATGAACACTGAAGCTTTCTTT
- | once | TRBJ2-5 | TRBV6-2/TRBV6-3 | CASSTTRPLGTQYF | TGTGCCAGCAGTACGACTAGGCCCCTGGGGACCCAGTACTTC
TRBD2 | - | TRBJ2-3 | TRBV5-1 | CASSLGIAGDSDTQYF | TGCGCCAGCAGCTTGGGGATAGCGGGAGATTCAGATACGCAGTATTTT
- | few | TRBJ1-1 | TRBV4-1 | CASSQGAGVRDTEAFF | TGCGCCAGCAGCCAAGGCGCAGGGGTTAGGGACACTGAAGCTTTCTTT
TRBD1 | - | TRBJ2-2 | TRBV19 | CASSNPYRGSPTGELFF | TGTGCCAGTAGTAACCCTTACAGGGGGTCTCCCACCGGGGAGCTGTTTTTT
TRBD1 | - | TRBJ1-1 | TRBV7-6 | CASSLQTGADTEAFF | TGTGCCAGCAGCCTCCAGACAGGGGCGGACACTGAAGCTTTCTTT
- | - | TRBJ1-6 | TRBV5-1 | CASSLAFRALGSPLHF | TGCGCCAGCAGCTTGGCCTTCAGGGCCCTAGGATCACCCCTCCACTTT
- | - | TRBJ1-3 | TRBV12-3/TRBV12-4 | CASSRLDTIYF | TGTGCCAGCTCCCGTCTAGACACCATATATTTT
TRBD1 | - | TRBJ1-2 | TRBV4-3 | CASSQEWGQTYGYTF | TGCGCCAGCAGCCAAGAGTGGGGACAGACATATGGCTACACCTTC
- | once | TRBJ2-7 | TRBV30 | CAWSALTGGYF | TGTGCCTGGAGCGCCCTGACAGGTGGTTACTTC
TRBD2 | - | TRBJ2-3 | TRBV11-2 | CASYMSGGRDTQYF | TGTGCCAGCTACATGTCGGGGGGGCGGGATACGCAGTATTTT
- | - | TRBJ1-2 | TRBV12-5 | CASGLSRGLHGYTF | TGTGCTAGTGGTTTGTCCAGAGGGTTACATGGCTACACCTTC
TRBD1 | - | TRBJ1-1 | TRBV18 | CASSPLNGALQGMNTEAFF | TGTGCCAGCTCACCACTAAATGGGGCACTACAGGGGATGAACACTGAAGCTTTCTTT
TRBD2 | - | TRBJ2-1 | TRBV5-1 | CASSQTSGINNEQFF | TGCGCCAGCAGCCAAACTAGCGGGATTAACAATGAGCAGTTCTTC
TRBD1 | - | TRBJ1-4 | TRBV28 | CASRMGQVTEKLFF | TGTGCCAGCAGGATGGGACAGGTGACTGAAAAACTGTTTTTT
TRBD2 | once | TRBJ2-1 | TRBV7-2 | CASSLLAGARSEQFF | TGTGCCAGCAGCTTACTCGCGGGAGCTCGAAGTGAGCAGTTCTTC
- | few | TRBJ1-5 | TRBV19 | CASTQTGNQPQHF | TGTGCCAGTACCCAAACGGGGAATCAGCCCCAGCATTTT
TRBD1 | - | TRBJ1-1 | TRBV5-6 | CASSDTGEMNTEAFF | TGTGCCAGCAGTGATACAGGGGAGATGAACACTGAAGCTTTCTTT
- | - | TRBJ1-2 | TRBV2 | CASSPLLNYGYTF | TGTGCCAGCAGCCCGCTATTAAACTATGGCTACACCTTC